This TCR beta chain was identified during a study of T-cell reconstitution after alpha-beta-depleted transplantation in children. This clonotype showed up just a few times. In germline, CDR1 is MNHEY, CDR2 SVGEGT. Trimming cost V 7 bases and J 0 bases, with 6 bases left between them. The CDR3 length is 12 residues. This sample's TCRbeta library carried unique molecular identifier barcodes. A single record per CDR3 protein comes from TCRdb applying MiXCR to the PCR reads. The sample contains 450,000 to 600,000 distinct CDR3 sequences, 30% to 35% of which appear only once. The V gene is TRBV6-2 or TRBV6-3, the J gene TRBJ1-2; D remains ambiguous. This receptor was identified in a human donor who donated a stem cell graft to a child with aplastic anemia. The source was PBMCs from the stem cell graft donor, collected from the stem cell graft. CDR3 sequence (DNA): TGTGCCAGCACCGATACTAACTATGGCTACACCTTC. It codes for CASTDTNYGYTF.